The present T cell receptor beta chain was sequenced within a study of T cells after yellow fever vaccination. In TCRdb, the 5' RACE reads were re-called with MiXCR into one record per CDR3 protein. This sample carries 340,000 or so distinct CDR3 sequences, under 15% of them seen once, and the ten largest clones take roughly 3%. The germline V and J ends were trimmed by 6 bases and 15 bases, with 21 bases remaining between them. The CDR3 extends over 13 amino acids. This clonotype was detected only a few times. Material: CD4+ T cells sorted from PBMCs, obtained 15 days after the yellow fever booster vaccination. The V call is TRBV12-3 or TRBV12-4, the J call TRBJ2-1; maybe TRBD2 (6 bases). The sequence was obtained from a man between 18 and 29 years old who received the YFV17D yellow fever vaccine. The CDR3 spells CASRRIGGTAGFF. The CDR3 DNA follows: TGTGCCAGCAGAAGGATCGGGGGAACGGCGGGGTTCTTC.